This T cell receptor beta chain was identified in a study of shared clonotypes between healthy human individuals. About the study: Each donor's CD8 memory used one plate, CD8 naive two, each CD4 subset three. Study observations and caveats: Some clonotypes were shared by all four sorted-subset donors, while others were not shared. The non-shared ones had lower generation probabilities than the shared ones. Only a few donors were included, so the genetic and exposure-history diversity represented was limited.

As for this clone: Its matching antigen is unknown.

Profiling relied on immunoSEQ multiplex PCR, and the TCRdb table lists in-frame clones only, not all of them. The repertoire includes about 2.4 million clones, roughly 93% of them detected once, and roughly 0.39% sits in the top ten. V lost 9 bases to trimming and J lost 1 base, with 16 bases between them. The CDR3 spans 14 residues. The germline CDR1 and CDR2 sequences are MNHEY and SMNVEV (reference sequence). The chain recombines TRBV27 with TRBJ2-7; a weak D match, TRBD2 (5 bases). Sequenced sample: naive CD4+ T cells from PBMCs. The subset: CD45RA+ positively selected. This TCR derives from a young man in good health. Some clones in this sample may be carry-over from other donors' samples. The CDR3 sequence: CARPGGRVSYEQYF. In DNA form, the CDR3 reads TGTGCCAGACCCGGAGGACGAGTTTCCTACGAGCAGTACTTC.